The 16 T cell receptor beta chains below were found in one sample sequenced in a study of T cells in Graves' hyperthyroidism and ophthalmopathy. From RNA transcripts, TCR beta CDR3 regions were amplified. First-round RT-PCR of the TCR CDR3 relied on the HTBI primer set. TCRdb fed the multiplex PCR reads into MiXCR, producing one record per CDR3 protein. The data hold 700,000 to 950,000 distinct CDR3 sequences, with just over 35% observed a single time. Sequencing input: blood. The origin of the receptors is a woman aged 40 to 55 with Graves' hyperthyroidism.

This clonotype was recorded many times. The chain links TRBV13 to TRBJ1-2; D possibly corresponds to TRBD1 (5 bases). Germline CDR1 PRHDT, CDR2 FYEKMQ (reference sequence). The V and J ends lost 1 base and 7 bases respectively, with 19 bases between them. This CDR3 region has 16 residues. The CDR3, as DNA: TGTGCCAGCAGCTTAGCCCGCGTGGGAGGGGCTCGTGGCTACACCTTC. Its protein product is CASSLARVGGARGYTF.

This clonotype has ten or more counts. CDR3 residues: CASSLFRVGANVLTF. The CDR3 DNA sequence: TGCGCCAGCAGCTTGTTTAGGGTTGGGGCCAACGTCCTGACTTTC. The rearrangement uses TRBV5-1 and TRBJ2-6, with D unresolved. Germline V gene sequence: CDR1 SGHRS, CDR2 YFSETQ. V lost 1 base, J lost 3 bases, and 8 bases lay in between. The CDR3 has 15 amino acids.

This clonotype showed up just a few times. A much bigger clone sits one base away, suggesting this may be a read error. The CDR3 reads CASSIGTGSDGYTF. The CDR3 region has the DNA TGTGCCAGTAGTATTGGGACAGGGAGCGATGGCTACACCTTC. J is TRBJ1-2 and V is TRBV19; 9 nucleotides align to TRBD1. J was trimmed by 6 bases and V by 3 bases; bases with no gene match: 5. The CDR3 runs 14 residues. Germline CDR1 reads LNHDA; CDR2 reads SQIVND (reference sequence).

J is TRBJ1-2 and V is TRBV19; 9 nucleotides align to TRBD1. Germline V gene data show CDR1 as LNHDA and CDR2 as SQIVND (reference sequence). The junction had 12 bases not matched to a gene; V was cut back by 6 bases and J by 1 base. The CDR3 covers 17 residues. This CDR3 is CASSPAGTGPYNYGYTF. DNA for the CDR3: TGTGCCAGTAGCCCCGCCGGGACAGGGCCCTATAACTATGGCTACACCTTC.

The rearrangement links TRBV20-1 to TRBJ2-1; D uncertain. Germline V gene data show CDR1 as DFQATT and CDR2 as SNEGSKA (reference sequence). Between the trimmed V and J ends, which lost 0 bases and 9 bases, there was a span of 12 bases. This CDR3 spans 13 amino acids. DNA of the CDR3: TGCAGTGCTAGAGAGGGCGCGCCCGGTGAGCAGTTCTTC. Its protein product is CSAREGAPGEQFF.

V and J are TRBV29-1 and TRBJ2-7; tentative D call: TRBD1 (5 bases). Germline V lookup: CDR1 SQVTM, CDR2 ANQGSEA. The CDR3 length is 13 residues. The ends were cut back, 5 bases at V and 3 bases at J, with 14 bases in the middle. Here the CDR3 reads CSVQLRQGYEQYF. The CDR3 coding sequence is TGCAGCGTTCAACTTAGGCAGGGCTACGAGCAGTACTTC.

The rearrangement links TRBV6-5 to TRBJ2-5; D unresolved. Trimming removed 7 bases at V and 5 bases at J, with 17 bases between. The germline gives CDR1 MNHEY, CDR2 SVGAGI. This CDR3 has 14 amino acids. CDR3 coding DNA: TGTGCCAGCACCCCCCAAAGGGCTCGGGAGACCCAGTACTTC. It encodes CASTPQRARETQYF.

About this clonotype: A read error is possible here, since a much larger clone lies one base away. The genes are TRBV5-1 and TRBJ1-1; 9 bases line up with TRBD1. Germline loops: CDR1 SGHRS, CDR2 YFSETQ. This CDR3 contains 15 residues. V lost 5 bases to trimming and J lost 4 bases; unmatched junction nucleotides: 9. The CDR3 nucleotides read TGCGCCAGCAGGGACAGGGGCGGGGTGGGCACTGAAGCTTTCTTT. It translates to CASRDRGGVGTEAFF.

The rearrangement links TRBV5-1 to TRBJ2-5; TRBD2 aligns across 12 bases. Germline V gene data show CDR1 as SGHRS and CDR2 as YFSETQ. V lost 4 bases and J lost 2; bases outside the gene matches: 6. The CDR3 contains 16 residues. The CDR3 DNA is TGCGCCAGCAGCCCCGGACTAGCGGGGTATCAAGAGACCCAGTACTTC. This gives the protein CASSPGLAGYQETQYF.

The chain links TRBV7-3 to TRBJ2-3; TRBD2 matches at 15 bases. CDR3 length: 19 amino acids. Germline CDR1 and CDR2: SGHTA and FQGTGA. J gave up 4 bases and V 4 bases, and 12 bases lay outside the gene matches. The CDR3 region has the DNA TGTGCCAGCAGCTCCCGGACTAGCGGGGGGGCCTTCCTTGCAGATACGCAGTATTTT. Amino acids: CASSSRTSGGAFLADTQYF.

About this clonotype itself: Being one base from a much bigger clone, this may be a read error. The chain joins TRBV7-2 to TRBJ1-6, with 8 bases aligning to TRBD1. CDR3 size: 13 residues. Per germline, CDR1 SGHTA and CDR2 FQGNSA. Germline trimming cut 5 bases from V and 11 bases from J; bases unmatched to any gene: 5. The chain's CDR3 is CASSNRGMTPLHF. The CDR3 bases are TGTGCCAGCAGCAACAGGGGGATGACACCCCTCCACTTT.

The chain is built from TRBV11-2 and TRBJ2-7, with 9 bases aligning to TRBD1. The CDR3 is 15 residues long. Trimming at V came to 5 bases and at J to 7 bases, leaving 12 bases not matched to a gene. Germline values: CDR1 SGHAT, CDR2 FQNNGV. The CDR3 DNA follows: TGTGCCAGCAGCAGCCGGGGACAGGGTAGTAATGAGCAGTACTTC. Protein product: CASSSRGQGSNEQYF. The variable domain in full, with the rest retrieved from reference TRBV11-2 and TRBJ2-7, is EAGVAQSPRYKIIEKRQSVAFWCNPISGHATLYWYQQILGQGPKLLIQFQNNGVVDDSQLPKDRFSAERLKGVDSTLKIQPAKLEDSAVYLCASSSRGQGSNEQYFGPGTRLTVT.

The V call is TRBV27, the J call TRBJ1-6; D is unclear. The CDR3 is 14 residues long. Trimming removed 3 bases at V and 2 bases at J, with 5 bases between. The germline gives CDR1 MNHEY, CDR2 SMNVEV (reference sequence). This CDR3 reads CASSFWTYNSPLHF. Written as DNA, the CDR3 is TGTGCCAGCAGTTTCTGGACCTATAATTCACCCCTCCACTTT.

In regard to this clonotype: One junction end does not reproduce the germline sequence, and a read error may be involved. The genes are TRBV10-3 and TRBJ2-7, with D unresolved. CDR3 length: 14 residues. Germline loops: CDR1 ENHRY, CDR2 SYGVKD. The CDR3 here is CASSEGTHVYEQYF. CDR3 nucleotides: TGTGCCAGCAGTGAAGGTACGCACGTCTACGAGCAGTACTTC.

This clonotype showed up many times. CDR3 DNA sequence: TGTGCCAGTGACCGTCTGCGTGGAACAACCTACACTGAAGCTTTCTTT. Its protein is CASDRLRGTTYTEAFF. This rearrangement joins TRBV6-6 to TRBJ1-1; D unclear. Trimming took 9 bases from V and 3 from J, leaving 23 bases between them. CDR1 is MNHNY, CDR2 SVGAGI, per germline (reference sequence). The CDR3 extends over 16 amino acids.

This clonotype was found many times. One end of the junction is discordant with germline, which a read error may explain. CDR3 nucleotide sequence: TGCAGTGCTGGAGATCCAGCTTATGGAAACACCATATATTTT. Its translation: CSAGDPAYGNTIYF. V and J are TRBV20-1 and TRBJ1-3, with unresolved D. CDR1 and CDR2 (germline): DFQATT, SNEGSKA (reference sequence). The CDR3 is made up of 14 amino acids.